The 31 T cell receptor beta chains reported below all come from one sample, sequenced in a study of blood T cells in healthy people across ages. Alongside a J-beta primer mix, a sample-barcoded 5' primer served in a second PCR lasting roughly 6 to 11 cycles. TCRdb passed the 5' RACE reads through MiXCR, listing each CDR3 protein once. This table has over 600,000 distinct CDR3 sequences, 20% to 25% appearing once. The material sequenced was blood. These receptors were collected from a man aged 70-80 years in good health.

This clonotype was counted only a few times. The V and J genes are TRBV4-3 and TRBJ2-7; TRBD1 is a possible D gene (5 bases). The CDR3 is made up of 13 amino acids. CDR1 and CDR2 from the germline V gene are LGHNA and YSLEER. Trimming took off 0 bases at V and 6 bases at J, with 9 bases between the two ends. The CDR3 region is CASSQDWGAEQYF. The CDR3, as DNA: TGCGCCAGCAGCCAAGATTGGGGCGCCGAGCAGTACTTC.

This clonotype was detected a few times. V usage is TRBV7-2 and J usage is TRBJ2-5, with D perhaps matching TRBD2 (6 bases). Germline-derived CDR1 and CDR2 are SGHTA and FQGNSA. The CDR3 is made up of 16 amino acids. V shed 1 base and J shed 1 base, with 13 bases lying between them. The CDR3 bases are TGTGCCAGCAGCTTAGGTGGGGGGTTCCGCCAAGAGACCCAGTACTTC. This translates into CASSLGGGFRQETQYF.

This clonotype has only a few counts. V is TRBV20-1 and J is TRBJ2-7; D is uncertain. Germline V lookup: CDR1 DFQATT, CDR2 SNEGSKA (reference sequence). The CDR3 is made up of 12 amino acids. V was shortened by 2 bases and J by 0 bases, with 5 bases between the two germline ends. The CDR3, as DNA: TGCAGTGCTAGATTCAGCTCCTACGAGCAGTACTTC. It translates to CSARFSSYEQYF.

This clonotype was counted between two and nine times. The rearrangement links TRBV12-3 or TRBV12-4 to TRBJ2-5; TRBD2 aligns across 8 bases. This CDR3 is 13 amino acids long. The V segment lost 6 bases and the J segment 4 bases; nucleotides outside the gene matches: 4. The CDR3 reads CASREAGVETQYF. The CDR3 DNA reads TGTGCCAGCAGGGAAGCGGGAGTAGAGACCCAGTACTTC.

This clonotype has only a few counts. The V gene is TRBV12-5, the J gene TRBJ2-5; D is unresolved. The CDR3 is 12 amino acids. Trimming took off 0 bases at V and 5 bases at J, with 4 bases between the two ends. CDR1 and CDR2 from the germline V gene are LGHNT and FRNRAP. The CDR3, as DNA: TGTGCTAGTGGTTTGGTTATGGAGACCCAGTACTTC. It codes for CASGLVMETQYF.

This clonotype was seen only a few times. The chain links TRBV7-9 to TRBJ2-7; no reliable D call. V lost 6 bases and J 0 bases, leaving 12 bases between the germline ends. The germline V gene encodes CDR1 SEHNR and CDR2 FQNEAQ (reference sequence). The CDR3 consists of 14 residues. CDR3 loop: CASSYTAASYEQYF. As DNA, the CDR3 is TGTGCCAGCAGTTATACTGCGGCCTCCTACGAGCAGTACTTC.

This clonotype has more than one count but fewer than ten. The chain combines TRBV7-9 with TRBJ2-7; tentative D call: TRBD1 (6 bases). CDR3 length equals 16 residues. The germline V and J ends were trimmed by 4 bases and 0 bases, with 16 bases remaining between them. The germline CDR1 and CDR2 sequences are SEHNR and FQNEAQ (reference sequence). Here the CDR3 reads CASSWGRGQNSYEQYF. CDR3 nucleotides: TGTGCCAGCAGCTGGGGGCGAGGGCAAAACTCCTACGAGCAGTACTTC.

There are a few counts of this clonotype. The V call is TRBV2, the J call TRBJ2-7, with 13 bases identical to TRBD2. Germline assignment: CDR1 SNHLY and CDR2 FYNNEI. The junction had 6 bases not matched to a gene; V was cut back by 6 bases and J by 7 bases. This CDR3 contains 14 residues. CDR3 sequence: CASSGLAGEREQYF. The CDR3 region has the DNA TGTGCCAGCAGCGGACTAGCGGGAGAGAGGGAGCAGTACTTC.

The CDR3 DNA reads TGTGCCAGCCAACCTTCGCAGGCCTATGGCTACACCTTC. This translates into CASQPSQAYGYTF. The genes are TRBV6-1 and TRBJ1-2; D gene unclear. Deletions cut 8 bases from V and 4 bases from J, with 14 bases between. The germline CDR1 and CDR2 sequences are MNHNS and SASEGT. This CDR3 has 13 amino acids.

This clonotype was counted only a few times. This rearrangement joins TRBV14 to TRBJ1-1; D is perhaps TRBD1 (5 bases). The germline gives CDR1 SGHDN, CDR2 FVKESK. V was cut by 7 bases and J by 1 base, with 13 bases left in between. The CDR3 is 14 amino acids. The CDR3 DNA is TGTGCCAGCACCCTGGGACCTGGGAACACTGAAGCTTTCTTT. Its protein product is CASTLGPGNTEAFF.

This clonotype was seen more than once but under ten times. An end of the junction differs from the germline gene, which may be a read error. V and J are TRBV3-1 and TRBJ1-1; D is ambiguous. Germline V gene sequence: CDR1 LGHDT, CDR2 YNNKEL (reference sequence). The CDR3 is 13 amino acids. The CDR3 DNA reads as TGTGCCAGCAGTCAAGTTTCTGGCACTGAAGCTTTCTTT. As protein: CASSQVSGTEAFF.

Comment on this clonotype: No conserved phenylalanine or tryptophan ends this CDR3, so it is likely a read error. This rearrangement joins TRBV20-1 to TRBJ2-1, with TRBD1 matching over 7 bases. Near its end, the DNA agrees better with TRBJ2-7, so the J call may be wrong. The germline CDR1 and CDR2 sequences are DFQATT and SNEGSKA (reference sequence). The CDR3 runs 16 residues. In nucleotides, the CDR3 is TGCAGTGCTAGGGACCCCCTAGGGGGCGAATTAAACGAGCAGTACTGC. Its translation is CSARDPLGGELNEQYC.

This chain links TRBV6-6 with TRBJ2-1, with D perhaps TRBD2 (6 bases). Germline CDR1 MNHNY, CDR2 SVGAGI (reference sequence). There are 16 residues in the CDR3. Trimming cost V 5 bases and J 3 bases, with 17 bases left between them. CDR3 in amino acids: CASSLQLADLYNEQFF. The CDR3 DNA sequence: TGTGCCAGCAGTCTTCAACTAGCAGACCTCTACAATGAGCAGTTCTTC.

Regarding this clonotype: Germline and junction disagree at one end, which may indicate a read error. CDR3 in amino acids: CASNLNRGRTEAFF. The CDR3 DNA sequence: TGTGCCAGCAACTTAAACCGGGGGCGCACTGAAGCTTTCTTT. The chain couples TRBV13 to TRBJ1-1; a possible D gene is TRBD1 (6 bases). CDR1 PRHDT and CDR2 FYEKMQ come from the germline V gene (reference sequence). This CDR3 spans 14 amino acids.

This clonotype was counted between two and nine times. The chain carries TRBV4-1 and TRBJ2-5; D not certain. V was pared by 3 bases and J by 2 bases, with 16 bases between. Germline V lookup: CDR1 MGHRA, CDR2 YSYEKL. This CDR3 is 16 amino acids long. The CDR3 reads CASSQAARRNQETQYF. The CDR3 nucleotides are TGCGCCAGCAGCCAGGCGGCTAGACGAAATCAAGAGACCCAGTACTTC.

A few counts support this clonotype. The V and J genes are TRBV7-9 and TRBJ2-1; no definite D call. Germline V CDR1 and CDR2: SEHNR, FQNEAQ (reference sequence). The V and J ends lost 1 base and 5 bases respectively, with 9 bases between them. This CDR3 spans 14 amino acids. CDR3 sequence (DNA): TGTGCCAGCAGCTTAGGTAGCATCCACAATGAGCAGTTCTTC. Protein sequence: CASSLGSIHNEQFF.

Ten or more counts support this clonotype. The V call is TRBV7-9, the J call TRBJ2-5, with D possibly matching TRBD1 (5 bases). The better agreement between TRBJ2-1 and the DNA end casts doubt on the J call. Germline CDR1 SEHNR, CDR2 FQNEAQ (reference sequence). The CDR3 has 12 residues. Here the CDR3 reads CASSLQGYEQFF. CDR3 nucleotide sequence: TGTGCCAGCAGCTTACAGGGATATGAGCAGTTCTTC.

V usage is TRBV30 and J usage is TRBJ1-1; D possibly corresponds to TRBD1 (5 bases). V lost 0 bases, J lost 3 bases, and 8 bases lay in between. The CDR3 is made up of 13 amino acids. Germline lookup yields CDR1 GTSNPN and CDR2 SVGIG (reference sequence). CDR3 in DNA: TGTGCCTGGAGTGTACAGGCAGACACTGAAGCTTTCTTT. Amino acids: CAWSVQADTEAFF.

CDR3 sequence: CASSMTGLAGEETQYF. The CDR3 nucleotides read TGCGCCAGCAGCATGACGGGACTAGCGGGAGAGGAGACCCAGTACTTC. The V call is TRBV5-1, the J call TRBJ2-5; 14 bases match TRBD2. The CDR3 runs to 16 residues. The V and J ends lost 4 bases and 5 bases, in that order; junction bases with no gene match: 7. Germline assignment: CDR1 SGHRS and CDR2 YFSETQ.

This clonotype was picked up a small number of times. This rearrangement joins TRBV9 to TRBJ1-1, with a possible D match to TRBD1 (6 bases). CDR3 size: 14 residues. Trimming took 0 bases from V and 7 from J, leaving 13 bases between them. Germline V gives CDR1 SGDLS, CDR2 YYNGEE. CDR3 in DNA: TGTGCCAGCAGCGTAGGTGGAGGGGGACTTGAAGCTTTCTTT. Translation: CASSVGGGGLEAFF.

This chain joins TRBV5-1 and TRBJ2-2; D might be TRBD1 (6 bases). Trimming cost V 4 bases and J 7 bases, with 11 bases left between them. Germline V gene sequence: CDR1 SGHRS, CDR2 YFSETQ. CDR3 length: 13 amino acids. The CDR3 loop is CASSQQGGGELFF. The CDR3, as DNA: TGCGCCAGCAGCCAACAGGGTGGCGGGGAGCTGTTTTTT.

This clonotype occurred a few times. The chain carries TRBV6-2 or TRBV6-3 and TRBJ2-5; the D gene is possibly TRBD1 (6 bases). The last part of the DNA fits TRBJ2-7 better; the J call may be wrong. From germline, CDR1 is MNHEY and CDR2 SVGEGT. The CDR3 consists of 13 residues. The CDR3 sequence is CASSYEDRYEQYF. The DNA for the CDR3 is TGTGCCAGCAGTTACGAAGACAGGTACGAGCAGTACTTC.

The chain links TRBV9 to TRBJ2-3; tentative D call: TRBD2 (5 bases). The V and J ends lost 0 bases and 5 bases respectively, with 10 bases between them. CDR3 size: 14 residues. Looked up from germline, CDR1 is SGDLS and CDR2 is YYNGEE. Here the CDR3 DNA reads TGTGCCAGCAGCGTAGGTCCTAGCCAAGATACGCAGTATTTT. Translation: CASSVGPSQDTQYF. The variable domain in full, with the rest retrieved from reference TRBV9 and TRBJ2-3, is DSGVTQTPKHLITATGQRVTLRCSPRSGDLSVYWYQQSLDQGLQFLIQYYNGEERAKGNILERFSAQQFPDLHSELNLSSLELGDSALYFCASSVGPSQDTQYFGPGTRLTVL.

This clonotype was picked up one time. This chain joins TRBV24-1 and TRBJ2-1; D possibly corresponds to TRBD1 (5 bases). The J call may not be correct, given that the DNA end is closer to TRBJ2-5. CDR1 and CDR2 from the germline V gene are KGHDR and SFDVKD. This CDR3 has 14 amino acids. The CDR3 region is CATSGKGPWETQYF. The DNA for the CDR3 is TGTGCCACCAGTGGAAAGGGGCCTTGGGAGACCCAGTACTTC.

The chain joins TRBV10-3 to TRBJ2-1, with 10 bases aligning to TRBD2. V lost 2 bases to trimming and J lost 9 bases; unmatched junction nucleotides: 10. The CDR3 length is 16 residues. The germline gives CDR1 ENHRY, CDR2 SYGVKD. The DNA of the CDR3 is TGTGCCATCAGTGAGGGAAGCGGGAGGGCCGGAACTGAGCAGTTCTTC. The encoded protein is CAISEGSGRAGTEQFF.

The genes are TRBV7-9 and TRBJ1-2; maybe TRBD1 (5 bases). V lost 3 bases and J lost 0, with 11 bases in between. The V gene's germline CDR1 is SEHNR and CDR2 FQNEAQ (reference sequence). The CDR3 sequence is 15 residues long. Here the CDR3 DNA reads TGTGCCAGCAGCTTCGGGGGTCCCACTAACTATGGCTACACCTTC. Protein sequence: CASSFGGPTNYGYTF.

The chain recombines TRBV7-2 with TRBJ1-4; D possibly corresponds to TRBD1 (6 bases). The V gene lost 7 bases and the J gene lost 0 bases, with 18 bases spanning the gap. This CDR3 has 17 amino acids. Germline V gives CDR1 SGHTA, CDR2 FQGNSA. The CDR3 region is CASNFGGQASTNEKLFF. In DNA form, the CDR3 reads TGTGCCAGCAACTTCGGGGGCCAGGCATCAACTAATGAAAAACTGTTTTTT.

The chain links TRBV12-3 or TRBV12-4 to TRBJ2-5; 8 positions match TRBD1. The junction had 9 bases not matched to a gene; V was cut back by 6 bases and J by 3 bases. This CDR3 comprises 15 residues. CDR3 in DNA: TGTGCCAGCAGCCAAGGACAGGGTGTAGAAGAGACCCAGTACTTC. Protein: CASSQGQGVEETQYF.

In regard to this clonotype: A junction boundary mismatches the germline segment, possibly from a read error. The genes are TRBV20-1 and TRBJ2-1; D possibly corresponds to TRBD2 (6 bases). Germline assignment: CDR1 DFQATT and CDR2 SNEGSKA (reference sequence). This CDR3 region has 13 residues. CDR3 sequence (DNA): TGCAGCGCTAGAATCGGGAGCTACAATGAGCAGTTCTTC. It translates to CSARIGSYNEQFF.

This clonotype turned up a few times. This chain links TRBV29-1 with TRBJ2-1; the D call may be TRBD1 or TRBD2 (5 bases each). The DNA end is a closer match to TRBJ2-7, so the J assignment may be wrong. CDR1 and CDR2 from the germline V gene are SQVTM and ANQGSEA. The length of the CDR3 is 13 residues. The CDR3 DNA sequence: TGCAGCGTTGCAGGGACGGCGATGTTCGAGCAGTACTTC. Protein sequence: CSVAGTAMFEQYF.

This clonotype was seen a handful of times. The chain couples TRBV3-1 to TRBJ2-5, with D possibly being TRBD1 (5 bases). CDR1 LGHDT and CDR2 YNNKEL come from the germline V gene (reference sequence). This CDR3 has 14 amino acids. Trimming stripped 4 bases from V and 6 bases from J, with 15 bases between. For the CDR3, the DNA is TGTGCCAGCAGCCCCAATACCGACAGACAGACCCAGTACTTC. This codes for CASSPNTDRQTQYF.